This T cell receptor beta chain was retrieved from a study of blood T cells in healthy people across ages. With a J-beta primer mix and a sample-barcoded 5' primer, a second PCR ran about 7 to 12 cycles. A template-switch adaptor containing 12 random nucleotides labeled each cDNA molecule. TCRdb reprocessed the 5' RACE reads via MiXCR and lists one record per CDR3 protein. This table has roughly 640,000 distinct CDR3 sequences, less than 35% appearing once. Study-wide findings and caveats: PBMCs went unsorted, and a conclusive naive versus antigen-experienced comparison was therefore prevented. Older individuals had lower TCR beta diversity per million T cells (the decline was roughly linear). Naive CD4+ cells and diversity were both higher in long-lived donors than in aged donors.

In its sample, this clonotype was seen a few times. The antigen is undetermined. This may come from a read error, since a much larger clone is one base off. This clonotype originated in a woman of 80 years or more in good health. Sequenced material: blood.

The CDR3: CSTRGRTDYQPQHF. CDR3 sequence (DNA): TGCAGTACTAGAGGCCGGACAGATTATCAGCCCCAGCATTTT. This chain connects TRBV20-1 to TRBJ1-5; TRBD1 is a possible D gene (6 bases). The CDR3 totals 14 residues. Germline V gene sequence: CDR1 DFQATT, CDR2 SNEGSKA (reference sequence).